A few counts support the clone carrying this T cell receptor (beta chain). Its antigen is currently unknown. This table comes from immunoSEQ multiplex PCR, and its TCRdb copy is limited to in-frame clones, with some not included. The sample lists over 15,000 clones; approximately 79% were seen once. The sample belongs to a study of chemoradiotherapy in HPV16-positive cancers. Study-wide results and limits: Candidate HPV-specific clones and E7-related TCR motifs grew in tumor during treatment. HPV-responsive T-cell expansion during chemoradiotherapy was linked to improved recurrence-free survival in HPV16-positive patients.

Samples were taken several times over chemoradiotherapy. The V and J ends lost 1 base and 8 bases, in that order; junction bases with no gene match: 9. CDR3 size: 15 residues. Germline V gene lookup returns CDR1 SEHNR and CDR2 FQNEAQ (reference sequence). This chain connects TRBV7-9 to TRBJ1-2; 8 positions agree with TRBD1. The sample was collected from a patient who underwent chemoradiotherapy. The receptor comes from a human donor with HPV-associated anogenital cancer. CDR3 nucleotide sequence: TGTGCCAGCAGCTTAGTCGACAGGGGTAGAATCGGCTACACCTTC. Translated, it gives CASSLVDRGRIGYTF.